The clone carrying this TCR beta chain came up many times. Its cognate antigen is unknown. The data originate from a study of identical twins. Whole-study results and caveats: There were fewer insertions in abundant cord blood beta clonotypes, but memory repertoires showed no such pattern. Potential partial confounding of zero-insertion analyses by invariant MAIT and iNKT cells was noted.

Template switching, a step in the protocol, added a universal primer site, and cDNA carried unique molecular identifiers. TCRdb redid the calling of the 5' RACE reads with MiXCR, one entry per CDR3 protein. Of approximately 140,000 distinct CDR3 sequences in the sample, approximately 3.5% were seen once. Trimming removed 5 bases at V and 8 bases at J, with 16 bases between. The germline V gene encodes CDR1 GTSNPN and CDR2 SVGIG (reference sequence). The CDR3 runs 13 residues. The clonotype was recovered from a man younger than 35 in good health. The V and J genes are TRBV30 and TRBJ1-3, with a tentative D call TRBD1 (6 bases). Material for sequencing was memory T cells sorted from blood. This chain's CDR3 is CAWAGDRRHTIYF. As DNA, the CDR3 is TGTGCCTGGGCAGGAGACAGGCGGCACACCATATATTTT.